The 30 T cell receptor beta chains below all came from one sample that was sequenced in a study of T-cell memory formation after mild COVID-19. In TCRdb, the 5' RACE reads were re-called with MiXCR into one record per CDR3 protein. The sample includes roughly 250,000 distinct CDR3 sequences, around 17% seen only once; the top ten take approximately 3.5%. The sample taken for sequencing was PBMCs or a T cell subset sorted from them (not recorded which). Source of these receptors: a man aged 18 to 29 who had mild COVID-19 (a few samples of this study predate the infection). Cell type and time point are not known.

This clonotype was detected ten times or more. The chain recombines TRBV7-9 with TRBJ2-7; D not resolved. Trimming removed 2 bases at V and 2 bases at J, with 4 bases between. Per germline, CDR1 SEHNR and CDR2 FQNEAQ (reference sequence). This CDR3 contains 12 residues. DNA for the CDR3: TGTGCCAGCAGCTTATGGGCCTACGAGCAGTACTTC. It specifies CASSLWAYEQYF.

The chain uses TRBV29-1 and TRBJ2-1; 11 nucleotides line up with TRBD2. CDR3 size: 14 residues. Germline CDR1 SQVTM, CDR2 ANQGSEA. The ends lost 2 bases at V and 15 bases at J; junction bases unmatched: 12. CDR3 DNA: TGCAGCGTTGAAAGGGTTGCTAGCGGGGGGAACTTGTTCTTC. It encodes CSVERVASGGNLFF.

The chain combines TRBV20-1 with TRBJ1-2; D is possibly TRBD1 (6 bases). The CDR3 loop spans 14 amino acids. In germline, CDR1 is DFQATT, CDR2 SNEGSKA (reference sequence). Trimming cost V 6 bases and J 4 bases, with 18 bases left between them. The DNA for the CDR3 is TGCAGTGCCCCAAGGGGGGCGCTTGCCTATGGCTACACCTTC. This translates into CSAPRGALAYGYTF.

J is TRBJ2-7 and V is TRBV9; 7 positions agree with TRBD1. The CDR3 loop spans 15 amino acids. Trimming cost V 0 bases and J 2 bases; bases outside gene matches: 5. Germline V lookup: CDR1 SGDLS, CDR2 YYNGEE. CDR3 in DNA: TGTGCCAGCAGCGTAGGGGACAGTGAGACCTACGAGCAGTACTTC. This codes for CASSVGDSETYEQYF.

The CDR3 coding sequence is TGTGCCAGCTCACGCCCGGCCATCTTTGCAGAGACCCAGTACTTC. Amino acid sequence: CASSRPAIFAETQYF. The chain joins TRBV18 to TRBJ2-5; D unresolved. The CDR3 totals 15 residues. Germline loops: CDR1 KGHSH, CDR2 LQKENI. V lost 4 bases, J lost 4 bases, and 16 bases lay in between.

In this sample, this clonotype turned up once. The chain combines TRBV5-6 with TRBJ2-7, with D uncertain. The CDR3 sequence is 15 residues long. Per germline, CDR1 SGHDT and CDR2 YYEEEE. The ends were cut back, 4 bases at V and 3 bases at J, with 17 bases in the middle. The CDR3 sequence is CASSTRTAPGYEQYV. DNA of the CDR3: TGTGCCAGCAGCACCCGGACCGCCCCGGGCTACGAGCAGTACGTC.

J is TRBJ1-1 and V is TRBV5-1; TRBD1 agrees at 9 bases. Trimming took 5 bases from V and 11 from J; bases not matched to a gene: 16. The germline V gene has CDR1 SGHRS and CDR2 YFSETQ. This CDR3 spans 15 amino acids. CDR3 nucleotide sequence: TGCGCCAGCAGAACCGTCCCACAGGGGGCAAAGGAGGCTTTCTTT. This sequence encodes CASRTVPQGAKEAFF. Variable domain in full (rest from reference TRBV5-1 and TRBJ1-1): KAGVTQTPRYLIKTRGQQVTLSCSPISGHRSVSWYQQTPGQGLQFLFEYFSETQRNKGNFPGRFSGRQFSNSRSEMNVSTLELGDSALYLCASRTVPQGAKEAFFGQGTRLTVV.

In its sample, this clonotype was seen a few times. The chain carries TRBV5-6 and TRBJ2-7; 9 bases match TRBD1. CDR1 and CDR2 (germline): SGHDT, YYEEEE. V lost 4 bases, J lost 3 bases, and 8 bases stayed unmatched. The CDR3 runs 15 residues. CDR3 amino acids: CASSLTGGSFYEQYV. In nucleotides, the CDR3 is TGTGCCAGCAGCCTAACAGGGGGCAGCTTCTACGAGCAGTACGTC.

This clonotype was recorded at least ten times. The V call is TRBV7-2, the J call TRBJ2-3; no clear D. Germline V CDR1 and CDR2: SGHTA, FQGNSA. The V end lost 1 base, the J end lost 0 bases, and 8 bases lay between the germline ends. CDR3 length equals 15 residues. CDR3 region: CASSLVGSSTDTQYF. CDR3 coding DNA: TGTGCCAGCAGCTTAGTCGGTAGTAGCACAGATACGCAGTATTTT.

About this clonotype: A clone one base away is much larger, so this may be a read error. This sequence joins TRBV7-9 and TRBJ1-5, with D perhaps TRBD1 (5 bases). CDR1 and CDR2 from the germline V gene are SEHNR and FQNEAQ (reference sequence). The CDR3 contains 14 residues. The CDR3 loop is CASSSGSGLQHQHF. The CDR3 region has the DNA TGTGCCAGCAGCTCAGGATCGGGGCTTCAGCACCAGCATTTT.

V is TRBV12-3 or TRBV12-4 and J is TRBJ1-2, with D possibly being TRBD1 (6 bases). CDR3 length: 15 amino acids. Trimming took off 5 bases at V and 7 bases at J, with 20 bases between the two ends. Written as DNA, the CDR3 is TGTGCCAGCAGTCCTACCGCCCTCCGGACAGTTGGCTACACCTTC. Protein product: CASSPTALRTVGYTF.

The chain combines TRBV11-2 with TRBJ1-6, with D possibly being TRBD1 (6 bases). CDR1 is SGHAT, CDR2 FQNNGV, per germline. The CDR3 sequence is 16 residues long. V was trimmed by 4 bases and J by 0 bases, leaving 10 bases between them. The CDR3 DNA reads TGTGCCAGCAGCTCAGGGGCCCTCTCCTATAATTCACCCCTCCACTTT. This codes for CASSSGALSYNSPLHF. The full variable domain, with the rest looked up from reference TRBV11-2 and TRBJ1-6, is EAGVAQSPRYKIIEKRQSVAFWCNPISGHATLYWYQQILGQGPKLLIQFQNNGVVDDSQLPKDRFSAERLKGVDSTLKIQPAKLEDSAVYLCASSSGALSYNSPLHFGNGTRLTVT.

The rearrangement uses TRBV5-1 and TRBJ1-4, with a possible D match to TRBD1 (6 bases). Trimming took off 4 bases at V and 0 bases at J, with 10 bases between the two ends. The CDR3 length is 15 residues. Germline V gene data show CDR1 as SGHRS and CDR2 as YFSETQ. DNA for the CDR3: TGCGCCAGCAGCGATACAGGGTCAACTAATGAAAAACTGTTTTTT. Its protein is CASSDTGSTNEKLFF.

The V call is TRBV6-1, the J call TRBJ1-1; tentative D call: TRBD1 (6 bases). V was clipped by 5 bases and J by 0 bases, with 7 bases between them. Germline CDR1 MNHNS, CDR2 SASEGT. The CDR3 length is 13 residues. CDR3 DNA: TGTGCCAGCAGTCACAGGGTGAACACTGAAGCTTTCTTT. Translation gives CASSHRVNTEAFF.

This clonotype has a single count. V gene TRBV5-1 combines with J gene TRBJ1-6; 11 nucleotides line up with TRBD1. CDR1 and CDR2 from the germline V gene are SGHRS and YFSETQ. Unmatched junction bases numbered 16, after V lost 4 bases and J lost 10 bases. The CDR3 runs to 18 residues. The DNA of the CDR3 is TGCGCCAGCAGCCTACTAACTGATTCCGGGACAGGGGGATCACCCCTCCACTTT. Encoded protein: CASSLLTDSGTGGSPLHF.

This clonotype was seen a few times. The genes are TRBV11-2 and TRBJ2-6, with D tentatively TRBD1 (5 bases). CDR1 and CDR2 from the germline V gene are SGHAT and FQNNGV. Trimming pared 2 bases from V and 3 bases from J, leaving 8 bases between. The CDR3 loop spans 15 amino acids. The CDR3 loop is CASSLTGGGANVLTF. The CDR3 nucleotides read TGTGCCAGCAGCTTAACAGGCGGTGGGGCCAACGTCCTGACTTTC.

This sequence joins TRBV6-2 or TRBV6-3 and TRBJ2-5, with no clear D. CDR3 size: 15 residues. V was clipped by 7 bases and J by 1 base, with 16 bases between them. Per the germline V gene, CDR1 is MNHEY and CDR2 is SVGEGT. The CDR3 loop is CASISEWAVQETQYF. CDR3 DNA: TGTGCCAGCATCTCAGAATGGGCGGTCCAAGAGACCCAGTACTTC.

This clonotype was counted only a few times. The rearrangement joins TRBV2 to TRBJ2-1; 7 bases line up with TRBD1. Trimming cost V 7 bases and J 8 bases; bases outside gene matches: 11. This CDR3 contains 14 residues. Germline V gives CDR1 SNHLY, CDR2 FYNNEI. DNA for the CDR3: TGTGCCAGCACGTCACGACAGGGTTGGGATGAGCAGTTCTTC. It yields the protein CASTSRQGWDEQFF.

This clonotype was observed at least ten times. This chain uses TRBV7-2 with TRBJ1-6; 11 bases match TRBD1. This CDR3 comprises 16 residues. V lost 2 bases, J lost 6 bases, and 3 bases stayed unmatched. Germline V lookup: CDR1 SGHTA, CDR2 FQGNSA. The DNA for the CDR3 is TGTGCCAGCAGCTTAAATGGACAGGGGGCTAATTCACCCCTCCACTTT. Amino acid sequence: CASSLNGQGANSPLHF.

This clonotype was detected a few times. The chain employs TRBV6-5 and TRBJ2-7; D remains ambiguous. Looked up from germline, CDR1 is MNHEY and CDR2 is SVGAGI. Trimming pared 4 bases from V and 4 bases from J, leaving 23 bases between. This CDR3 has 17 residues. The CDR3 here is CASSFVKAGKNSYEQYV. The CDR3 DNA is TGTGCCAGCAGTTTTGTTAAGGCCGGTAAGAATTCTTACGAGCAGTACGTC.

The chain has TRBV5-1 and TRBJ2-3; the D is unclear. Germline V CDR1 and CDR2: SGHRS, YFSETQ. The germline V and J ends were trimmed by 3 bases and 5 bases, with 10 bases remaining between them. The CDR3 consists of 13 residues. CDR3 in amino acids: CASSSGSIDTQYF. Written as DNA, the CDR3 is TGCGCCAGCAGCTCCGGGTCGATAGATACGCAGTATTTT.

This clonotype has more than one count but fewer than ten. The chain combines TRBV11-1 with TRBJ1-2; D may be TRBD1 (6 bases). The V and J ends lost 5 bases and 2 bases respectively, with 12 bases between them. Germline V CDR1 and CDR2: SGHAT, FQDESV (reference sequence). The CDR3 has 14 amino acids. The chain's CDR3 is CASSEDRSNYGYTF. CDR3 DNA sequence: TGTGCCAGCAGCGAGGACAGATCGAACTATGGCTACACCTTC.

This clonotype was observed a few times. The genes are TRBV6-1 and TRBJ1-3; D gene ambiguous. The germline V gene encodes CDR1 MNHNS and CDR2 SASEGT. Trimming cost V 7 bases and J 7 bases, with 11 bases left between them. The CDR3 has 12 residues. DNA for the CDR3: TGTGCCAGCACTGGGAGATTGAACACCATATATTTT. Protein sequence: CASTGRLNTIYF.

This clonotype was counted at least ten times. This rearrangement joins TRBV4-3 to TRBJ2-1, with D possibly being TRBD2 (5 bases). Trimming left V 0 bases short and J 4 bases short, with 16 bases between. This CDR3 comprises 17 residues. Germline loops: CDR1 LGHNA, CDR2 YSLEER. CDR3 nucleotides: TGCGCCAGCAGCCAAGATGGGGTCAGCTGGGAGTACAATGAGCAGTTCTTC. Translation: CASSQDGVSWEYNEQFF.

This clonotype appeared a few times. The gene calls are TRBV7-2 and TRBJ2-5; 11 bases align to TRBD2. Germline lookup yields CDR1 SGHTA and CDR2 FQGNSA. V gave up 5 bases and J gave up 2 bases; unmatched junction bases: 7. This CDR3 contains 16 residues. The CDR3 nucleotides are TGTGCCAGCAGCCCTCAACTAGCGGGGGCACAAGAGACCCAGTACTTC. Its translation: CASSPQLAGAQETQYF.

This clonotype showed up just a few times. The V gene is TRBV20-1, the J gene TRBJ2-1; D unclear. V was clipped by 5 bases and J by 0 bases, with 2 bases between them. This CDR3 is built from 11 residues. Germline loops: CDR1 DFQATT, CDR2 SNEGSKA (reference sequence). The CDR3 bases are TGCAGTGCTGCCTCCTACAATGAGCAGTTCTTC. Translation: CSAASYNEQFF.

This clonotype has ten or more counts. V and J are TRBV20-1 and TRBJ2-1; 10 nucleotides line up with TRBD2. Germline assignment: CDR1 DFQATT and CDR2 SNEGSKA (reference sequence). The CDR3 length is 16 residues. With V trimmed by 0 bases and J by 0 bases, 2 bases remained unmatched. CDR3: CSAREASGSSYNEQFF. CDR3 DNA: TGCAGTGCTAGAGAAGCTAGCGGGAGCTCCTACAATGAGCAGTTCTTC.

In this sample, this clonotype turned up a few times. The chain links TRBV4-2 to TRBJ2-5; 10 bases are shared with TRBD1. After removal of 4 bases from V and 5 bases from J, the junction contained 7 bases not matched to a gene. The length of the CDR3 is 15 residues. The V gene's germline CDR1 is LGHNA and CDR2 YNFKEQ. CDR3 protein: CASSRTGTGAETQYF. In nucleotides, the CDR3 is TGTGCCAGCAGCCGGACCGGGACAGGGGCCGAGACCCAGTACTTC.

There are a few counts of this clonotype. The chain has TRBV20-1 and TRBJ2-3; D gene uncertain. The V end lost 0 bases, the J end lost 4 bases, and 8 bases lay between the germline ends. This CDR3 has 13 amino acids. Germline CDR1 DFQATT, CDR2 SNEGSKA (reference sequence). The CDR3 region is CSAREDGPDTQYF. In nucleotides, the CDR3 is TGCAGTGCTAGAGAGGACGGGCCAGATACGCAGTATTTT.

This clonotype was seen only a few times. This rearrangement joins TRBV12-3 or TRBV12-4 to TRBJ1-4, with D perhaps TRBD1 (5 bases). The V end was cut by 7 bases, the J end by 5 bases, with 20 bases between. This CDR3 has 16 amino acids. The CDR3 protein is CASNSGPTGGNEKLFF. CDR3 in DNA: TGTGCCAGCAACTCGGGACCTACCGGTGGGAATGAAAAACTGTTTTTT.